This T cell receptor beta chain was identified during a study of vaccination and CD4 T cells after COVID-19. At the level of the study: In culture, cells were exposed to overlapping spike peptides from SARS-CoV-2, HCoV-NL63, HCoV-OC43 and HCoV-229E. Study observations and caveats: Relatively few convalescent patients were studied, without early post-infection timepoints.

This CDR3 contains 15 residues. The ends were cut back, 6 bases at V and 4 bases at J, with 18 bases in the middle. Sequencing of DNA taken from cultured CD4+ T cells relied on the Oncomine TCR Beta short-read assay. Investigators isolated genomic DNA from cultured CD4+ T cells. Each CDR3 protein is one row after TCRdb ran MiXCR on the PCR reads. The sample contains roughly 16,000 distinct CDR3 sequences, less than 35% of which appear only once. Treatment: roughly ten-day PBMC culture with coronavirus spike peptide pools or control peptides (ViraFEST assay). A word on this clonotype: Antigen unknown.

The rearrangement joins TRBV12-3 or TRBV12-4 to TRBJ1-2; D perhaps matches TRBD1 (5 bases). The sample was cultured CD4+ T cells from blood. The TCR was taken from a human donor with COVID-19. The CDR3 spells CASSLSDSAGYGYTF. The DNA of the CDR3 is TGTGCCAGCAGCCTGTCCGACAGCGCCGGCTATGGCTACACCTTC.